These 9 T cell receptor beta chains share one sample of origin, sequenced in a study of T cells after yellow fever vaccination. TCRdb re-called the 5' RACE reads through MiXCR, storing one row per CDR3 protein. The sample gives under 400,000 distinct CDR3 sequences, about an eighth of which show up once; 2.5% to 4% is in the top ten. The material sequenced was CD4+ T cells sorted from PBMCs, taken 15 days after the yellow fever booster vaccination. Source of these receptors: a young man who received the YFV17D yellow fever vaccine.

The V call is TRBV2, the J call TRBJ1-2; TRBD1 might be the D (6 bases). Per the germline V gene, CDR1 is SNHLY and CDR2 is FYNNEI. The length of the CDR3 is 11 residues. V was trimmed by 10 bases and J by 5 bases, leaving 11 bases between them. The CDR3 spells CATGDGYGYTF. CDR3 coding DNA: TGTGCCACAGGGGACGGGTATGGCTACACCTTC.

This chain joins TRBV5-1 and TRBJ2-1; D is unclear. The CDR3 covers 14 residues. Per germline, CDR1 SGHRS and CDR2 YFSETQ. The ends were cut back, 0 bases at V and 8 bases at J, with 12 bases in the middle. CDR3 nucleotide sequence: TGCGCCAGCAGCTTGGCGCATAGGTCCGATGAGCAGTTCTTC. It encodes CASSLAHRSDEQFF.

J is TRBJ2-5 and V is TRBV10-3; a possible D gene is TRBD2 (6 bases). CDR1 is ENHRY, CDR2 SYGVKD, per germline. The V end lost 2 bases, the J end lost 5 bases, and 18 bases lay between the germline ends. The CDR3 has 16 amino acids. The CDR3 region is CAISERAETGRETQYF. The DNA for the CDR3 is TGTGCCATCAGTGAGAGGGCTGAGACGGGGAGGGAGACCCAGTACTTC.

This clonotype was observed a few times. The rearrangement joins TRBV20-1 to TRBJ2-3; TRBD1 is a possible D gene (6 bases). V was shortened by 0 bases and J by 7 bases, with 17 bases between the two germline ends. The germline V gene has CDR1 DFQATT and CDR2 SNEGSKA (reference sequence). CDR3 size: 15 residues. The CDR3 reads CSARDMIVGAYTQYF. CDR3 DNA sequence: TGCAGTGCTAGAGATATGATAGTGGGGGCTTATACGCAGTATTTT.

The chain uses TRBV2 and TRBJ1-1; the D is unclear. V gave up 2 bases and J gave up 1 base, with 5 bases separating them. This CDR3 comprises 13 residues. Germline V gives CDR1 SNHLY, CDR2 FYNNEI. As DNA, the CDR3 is TGTGCCAGCAGTGAATTGGCGAACACTGAAGCTTTCTTT. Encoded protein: CASSELANTEAFF.

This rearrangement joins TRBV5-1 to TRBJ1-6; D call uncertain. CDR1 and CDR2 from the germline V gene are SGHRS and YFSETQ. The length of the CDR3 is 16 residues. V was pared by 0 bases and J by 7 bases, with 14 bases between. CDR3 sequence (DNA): TGCGCCAGCAGCTTGGTTGTGGGCGCGATGAATTCACCCCTCCACTTT. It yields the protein CASSLVVGAMNSPLHF.

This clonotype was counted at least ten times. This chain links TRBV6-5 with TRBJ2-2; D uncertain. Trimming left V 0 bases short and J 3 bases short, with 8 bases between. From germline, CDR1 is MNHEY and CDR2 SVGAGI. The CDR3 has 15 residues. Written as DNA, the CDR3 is TGTGCCAGCAGTTACTCAGACATTTACACCGGGGAGCTGTTTTTT. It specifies CASSYSDIYTGELFF.

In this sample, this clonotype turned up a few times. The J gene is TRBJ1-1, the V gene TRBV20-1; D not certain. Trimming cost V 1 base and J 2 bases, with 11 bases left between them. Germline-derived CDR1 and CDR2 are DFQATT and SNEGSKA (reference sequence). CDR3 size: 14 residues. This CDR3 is CSARGGGSNTEAFF. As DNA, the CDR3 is TGCAGTGCTAGAGGGGGTGGATCAAACACTGAAGCTTTCTTT.

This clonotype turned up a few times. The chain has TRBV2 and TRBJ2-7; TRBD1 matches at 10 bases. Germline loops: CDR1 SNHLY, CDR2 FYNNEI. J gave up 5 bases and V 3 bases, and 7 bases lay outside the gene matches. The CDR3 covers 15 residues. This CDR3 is CASSERGTGVNEQYF. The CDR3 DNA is TGTGCCAGCAGTGAGAGGGGGACAGGGGTGAACGAGCAGTACTTC.